The 22 T cell receptor beta chains below come from one sample, sequenced in a study of cytomegalovirus exposure and HLA in healthy donors. Primers for the PCR totalled 60 Vbeta and 13 Jbeta. Here immunoSEQ multiplex PCR was the method, and the copy in TCRdb shows in-frame clones only, minus some. The table lists 180,000 or so clones, around 79% of them singletons. The sequencing sample was made of PBMCs. The source is a man aged 50-60 years in good health and CMV-seropositive.

This clone has a handful of counts. The J gene is TRBJ2-7, the V gene TRBV6-1; perhaps TRBD2 as D (5 bases). The CDR3 is made up of 14 amino acids. Germline V gene lookup returns CDR1 MNHNS and CDR2 SASEGT. The germline V and J ends were trimmed by 4 bases and 1 base, with 11 bases remaining between them. The CDR3 DNA reads as TGTGCCAGCAGTGGGGCACGGGATTCCTACGAGCAGTACTTC. It codes for CASSGARDSYEQYF.

This chain links TRBV7-9 with TRBJ1-1; TRBD1 matches 7 bases. This CDR3 is built from 14 residues. V dropped 3 bases and J dropped 9; count of bases not matched to a gene: 10. Germline V gene data show CDR1 as SEHNR and CDR2 as FQNEAQ (reference sequence). The DNA for the CDR3 is TGTGCCAGCAGCTTTAGCCCGGGACAGCCAAAAGCTTTCTTT. Protein sequence: CASSFSPGQPKAFF.

This clone has more than one count but fewer than ten. V and J are TRBV4-1 and TRBJ2-1; 9 bases are shared with TRBD1. The CDR3 is 17 residues long. CDR1 is MGHRA and CDR2 is YSYEKL in the germline V gene. The V segment lost 3 bases and the J segment 3 bases; nucleotides outside the gene matches: 9. CDR3 in DNA: TGCGCCAGCAGCCATCATCTGGACAGGGGAAGCTACAATGAGCAGTTCTTC. Residues: CASSHHLDRGSYNEQFF.

V and J are TRBV6-1 and TRBJ2-7; D is ambiguous. Between the trimmed V and J ends, which lost 4 bases and 0 bases, there was a span of 7 bases. Germline loops: CDR1 MNHNS, CDR2 SASEGT. The CDR3 is 13 residues long. This chain's CDR3 is CASSGHNSYEQYF. The CDR3 DNA is TGTGCCAGCAGTGGCCACAACTCCTACGAGCAGTACTTC.

This sequence joins TRBV4-3 and TRBJ2-7, with 10 positions matching TRBD2. Germline V gene data show CDR1 as LGHNA and CDR2 as YSLEER. Trimming removed 0 bases from V and 4 bases from J; junction bases left unmatched: 6. CDR3 length equals 16 residues. The CDR3 reads CASSQDRLAGEYEQYF. Here the CDR3 DNA reads TGCGCCAGCAGCCAAGATAGGCTAGCGGGGGAGTACGAGCAGTACTTC.

The chain links TRBV7-2 to TRBJ1-6; TRBD1 agrees at 7 bases. From germline, CDR1 is SGHTA and CDR2 FQGNSA. CDR3 length: 18 amino acids. Trimming at V came to 3 bases and at J to 4 bases, leaving 12 bases not matched to a gene. CDR3 sequence reads: CASSFYWTGRRYNSPLHF. CDR3 sequence (DNA): TGTGCCAGCAGCTTTTACTGGACAGGCCGTCGGTATAATTCACCCCTCCACTTT.

This chain links TRBV7-3 with TRBJ2-5, with a weak D call TRBD1 (5 bases). V was cut by 5 bases and J by 1 base, with 8 bases left in between. This CDR3 comprises 13 residues. Germline CDR1 and CDR2: SGHTA and FQGTGA. The CDR3 bases are TGTGCCAGCAGCCTGACAGCCCAAGAGACCCAGTACTTC. Its protein is CASSLTAQETQYF.

The rearrangement joins TRBV28 to TRBJ1-5; a possible D gene is TRBD1 (6 bases). Germline assignment: CDR1 MDHEN and CDR2 SYDVKM. This CDR3 is built from 14 residues. Trimming removed 9 bases at V and 0 bases at J, with 12 bases between. The CDR3: CASVRQVSNQPQHF. The CDR3, as DNA: TGTGCCAGTGTCCGACAGGTTAGCAATCAGCCCCAGCATTTT.

This clone was recorded a few times. The chain combines TRBV12-2 with TRBJ1-5; TRBD1 is the table's D call and was not checked against the DNA. TRBV12-2 is a pseudogene locus. The CDR3 extends over 15 amino acids. The CDR3 DNA reads TGTGCAAGTCGCTATCTGGGACAAAAGTGTCAGCCCCAGCATTTT. Translating it yields CASRYLGQKCQPQHF.

In its sample, this clone was seen a few times. This rearrangement joins TRBV4-2 to TRBJ1-1, with TRBD1 matching over 7 bases. V was clipped by 0 bases and J by 1 base; unmatched bases: 14. This CDR3 spans 19 amino acids. The germline V gene has CDR1 LGHNA and CDR2 YNFKEQ. As DNA, the CDR3 is TGTGCCAGCAGCCAAGAGGCCCTGACAGGGCGGGGGGAGAACACTGAAGCTTTCTTT. This sequence encodes CASSQEALTGRGENTEAFF.

The V and J genes are TRBV7-9 and TRBJ1-3, with 7 bases fitting TRBD1. The CDR3 length is 18 residues. Germline loops: CDR1 SEHNR, CDR2 FQNEAQ (reference sequence). J lost 8 bases, V lost 1 base, and 17 bases had no gene match. The CDR3 sequence: CASSLGPQGQLISYTIYF. The CDR3 DNA reads as TGTGCCAGCAGCTTAGGTCCCCAGGGACAGCTAATCTCCTACACCATATATTTT.

The rearrangement links TRBV29-1 to TRBJ2-3; 8 nucleotides match TRBD2. Germline V lookup: CDR1 SQVTM, CDR2 ANQGSEA. With 6 bases clipped from V and 6 bases from J, the junction kept 11 bases outside the gene matches. The length of the CDR3 is 14 residues. CDR3 nucleotide sequence: TGCAGCGTCATGCGGCTAGCGGGTTTGGATACGCAGTATTTT. Its translation: CSVMRLAGLDTQYF.

This clone has just one count. The chain is built from TRBV10-1 and TRBJ2-3, with TRBD2 matching 10 bases. This CDR3 spans 15 amino acids. After removal of 2 bases from V and 3 bases from J, the junction contained 2 bases not matched to a gene. From germline, CDR1 is WNHNN and CDR2 SYGVQD (reference sequence). The CDR3 loop reads CASSEPSGGTDTQYF. CDR3 sequence (DNA): TGCGCCAGCAGTGAGCCTAGCGGGGGAACAGATACGCAGTATTTT.

The rearrangement links TRBV6-1 to TRBJ1-1, with TRBD1 identical over 8 bases. The CDR3 consists of 15 residues. The trim removed 4 bases at V and 0 bases at J, leaving 4 bases unmatched. Looked up from germline, CDR1 is MNHNS and CDR2 is SASEGT. Here the CDR3 reads CASSARQGLNTEAFF. CDR3 bases: TGTGCCAGCAGTGCAAGACAGGGGCTGAACACTGAAGCTTTCTTT.

The chain couples TRBV5-8 to TRBJ2-2; D gene unclear. Germline assignment: CDR1 SGHTS and CDR2 YDEGEE. The CDR3 runs to 15 residues. Trimming removed 0 bases at V and 2 bases at J, with 8 bases between. The CDR3 DNA reads TGTGCCAGCAGCTTGGGTTACGGTAACACCGGGGAGCTGTTTTTT. This translates into CASSLGYGNTGELFF.

This clone has a handful of counts. J is TRBJ1-2 and V is TRBV29-1, with 7 bases lining up with TRBD1. This CDR3 is built from 16 residues. J lost 3 bases, V lost 0 bases, and 10 bases had no gene match. Germline-derived CDR1 and CDR2 are SQVTM and ANQGSEA. CDR3 bases: TGCAGCGTTGAAGATCCGGGACAGCCAGCGGACTATGGCTACACCTTC. As protein: CSVEDPGQPADYGYTF.

The table lists this clone with a count of one. The chain carries TRBV5-1 and TRBJ1-2; 8 bases fit TRBD1. CDR3 length equals 12 residues. V lost 0 bases and J lost 11; bases outside the gene matches: 3. CDR1 is SGHRS, CDR2 YFSETQ, per germline. The CDR3 nucleotides read TGCGCCAGCAGCTTGGGCGGGACAGGTTACACCTTC. Translation: CASSLGGTGYTF.

The V gene is TRBV7-2, the J gene TRBJ1-1; 7 bases agree with TRBD1. The junction had 12 bases not matched to a gene; V was cut back by 5 bases and J by 0 bases. Germline loops: CDR1 SGHTA, CDR2 FQGNSA. CDR3 length: 17 residues. The CDR3, as DNA: TGTGCCAGCAGCCCAACCGGGACAGCTTCTTTGAACACTGAAGCTTTCTTT. Protein product: CASSPTGTASLNTEAFF. Full variable domain (remainder filled in from reference TRBV7-2 and TRBJ1-1): GAGVSQSPSNKVTEKGKDVELRCDPISGHTALYWYRQSLGQGLEFLIYFQGNSAPDKSGLPSDRFSAERTGGSVSTLTIQRTQQEDSAVYLCASSPTGTASLNTEAFFGQGTRLTVV.

Remarks on this clone: One junction end does not reproduce the germline sequence, and a read error may be involved. CDR3: CASSRLAGTTEELFF. Written as DNA, the CDR3 is TGCGCCAGTTCCCGACTAGCGGGGACCACCGAGGAGCTGTTTTTT. The rearrangement links TRBV5-1 to TRBJ2-2, with 11 positions matching TRBD2. The CDR3 runs 15 residues. In germline, CDR1 is SGHRS, CDR2 YFSETQ. Full variable domain (missing parts from reference TRBV5-1 and TRBJ2-2): KAGVTQTPRYLIKTRGQQVTLSCSPISGHRSVSWYQQTPGQGLQFLFEYFSETQRNKGNFPGRFSGRQFSNSRSEMNVSTLELGDSALYLCASSRLAGTTEELFFGEGSRLTVL.

The chain joins TRBV7-9 to TRBJ2-2; possible D gene TRBD2, 6 bases. Germline V gene data show CDR1 as SEHNR and CDR2 as FQNEAQ (reference sequence). The V end lost 2 bases, the J end lost 1 base, and 11 bases lay between the germline ends. The CDR3 extends over 16 amino acids. CDR3: CASSLNSGENTGELFF. CDR3 DNA: TGTGCCAGCAGCTTAAATTCGGGAGAGAACACCGGGGAGCTGTTTTTT.

This clone has only one observation. The rearrangement uses TRBV6-5 and TRBJ2-5, with 7 positions matching TRBD1. The CDR3 sequence is 14 residues long. Germline assignment: CDR1 MNHEY and CDR2 SVGAGI. Germline trimming cut 4 bases from V and 1 base from J; bases unmatched to any gene: 3. The CDR3 is CASSSTGPQETQYF. DNA of the CDR3: TGTGCCAGCAGTTCGACAGGGCCCCAAGAGACCCAGTACTTC.

V usage is TRBV18 and J usage is TRBJ1-2; TRBD1 matches 7 bases. V trimming: 6 bases; J trimming: 4 bases; junction bases outside the gene matches: 5. The germline V gene has CDR1 KGHSH and CDR2 LQKENI. The CDR3 loop spans 13 amino acids. CDR3 sequence reads: CASSGGQSYGYTF. CDR3 DNA sequence: TGTGCCAGCTCGGGGGGACAGAGCTATGGCTACACCTTC. Combining the CDR3 with reference TRBV18 and TRBJ1-2 gives the whole variable domain NAGVMQNPRHLVRRRGQEARLRCSPMKGHSHVYWYRQLPEEGLKFMVYLQKENIIDESGMPKERFSAEFPKEGPSILRIQQVVRGDSAAYFCASSGGQSYGYTFGSGTRLTVV.